The 22 T cell receptor beta chains in this list originate from one sample, sequenced in a study of T-cell memory formation after mild COVID-19 (dated by TCRdb to 2020 to 2023). The method was 5' RACE. Sequencing was performed on an Illumina NovaSeq 6000. TCRdb trimmed the raw reads at Q25, called clones with MiXCR and kept productive beta chains. Rows merge per CDR3 protein into single entries with the most common DNA and genes. The sample profile shows 150,000 to 200,000 distinct CDR3 sequences; roughly 17% of them were found once. Together, the top ten hold more than 2% of the sample. The material sequenced was PBMCs or a T cell subset sorted from them (not recorded which). The receptors here all came from an adult woman who had mild COVID-19 (a few samples of this study predate the infection). The sample titles of this study are shuffled in the database, so cell type and time point are left out; the donor was told from shared clones.

The V and J genes are TRBV4-2 and TRBJ2-3; TRBD2 matches 9 bases. CDR1 LGHNA and CDR2 YNFKEQ come from the germline V gene. The ends lost 1 base at V and 1 base at J; junction bases unmatched: 9. CDR3 length: 18 residues. CDR3 sequence (DNA): TGTGCCAGCAGCCAAGCGGCTAGCGGGGTGACAGGCACAGATACGCAGTATTTT. Translating it yields CASSQAASGVTGTDTQYF.

This sequence joins TRBV5-1 and TRBJ2-5, with 7 bases identical to TRBD1. The CDR3 consists of 13 residues. J gave up 5 bases and V 6 bases, and 7 bases lay outside the gene matches. Germline assignment: CDR1 SGHRS and CDR2 YFSETQ. CDR3: CASNKGARETQYF. Here the CDR3 DNA reads TGCGCCAGCAACAAGGGGGCGCGGGAGACCCAGTACTTC.

The chain carries TRBV12-3 or TRBV12-4 and TRBJ2-2; unclear D gene. The V end was cut by 3 bases, the J end by 4 bases, with 9 bases between. The CDR3 runs 14 residues. The CDR3 bases are TGTGCCAGCAGTTTGGAGTTAGCCACCGGGGAGCTGTTTTTT. Its translation: CASSLELATGELFF.

The CDR3 is CASSLVYSSYNEQFF. DNA for the CDR3: TGTGCCAGCAGTTTGGTGTATAGCTCCTACAATGAGCAGTTCTTC. The chain employs TRBV27 and TRBJ2-1; D gene uncertain. The CDR3 extends over 15 amino acids. The V end lost 3 bases, the J end lost 0 bases, and 9 bases lay between the germline ends. CDR1 MNHEY and CDR2 SMNVEV come from the germline V gene (reference sequence).

This clonotype was counted between two and nine times. CDR3 protein: CASSKGLNEKLFF. The CDR3, as DNA: TGTGCCAGCAGCAAGGGACTTAATGAAAAACTGTTTTTT. The chain employs TRBV7-9 and TRBJ1-4; possibly TRBD1 for D (5 bases). Germline lookup yields CDR1 SEHNR and CDR2 FQNEAQ (reference sequence). The CDR3 has 13 amino acids. V lost 5 bases and J 4 bases, leaving 8 bases between the germline ends.

The chain is built from TRBV7-2 and TRBJ1-2; D not resolved. This CDR3 is 14 amino acids long. Germline V gene data show CDR1 as SGHTA and CDR2 as FQGNSA. V lost 0 bases and J 3 bases, leaving 8 bases between the germline ends. CDR3 protein: CASSLAGRDYGYTF. The CDR3 DNA is TGTGCCAGCAGCTTAGCCGGAAGAGACTATGGCTACACCTTC. Full variable domain (missing parts from reference TRBV7-2 and TRBJ1-2): GAGVSQSPSNKVTEKGKDVELRCDPISGHTALYWYRQSLGQGLEFLIYFQGNSAPDKSGLPSDRFSAERTGGSVSTLTIQRTQQEDSAVYLCASSLAGRDYGYTFGSGTRLTVV.

This clonotype has only a few counts. CDR3 loop: CASSIGGGRQPQHF. In DNA, the CDR3 is TGTGCCAGTAGTATAGGTGGGGGCAGGCAGCCCCAGCATTTT. The rearrangement links TRBV19 to TRBJ1-5, with D tentatively TRBD1 (6 bases). The V gene's germline CDR1 is LNHDA and CDR2 SQIVND (reference sequence). The CDR3 runs to 14 residues. The V and J ends lost 1 base and 7 bases respectively, with 11 bases between them.

This clonotype was counted only a few times. The V call is TRBV29-1, the J call TRBJ2-5, with 11 bases identical to TRBD2. The V gene's germline CDR1 is SQVTM and CDR2 ANQGSEA. J lost 5 bases, V lost 4 bases, and 6 bases had no gene match. This CDR3 is 14 amino acids long. Written as DNA, the CDR3 is TGCAGCGTTGCCACTAGCGGGGGCCGGGAGACCCAGTACTTC. Encoded protein: CSVATSGGRETQYF.

This clonotype was observed at least ten times. This sequence joins TRBV2 and TRBJ2-7; no clear D. There are 12 residues in the CDR3. Between the trimmed V and J ends, which lost 4 bases and 1 base, there was a span of 5 bases. Germline CDR1 reads SNHLY; CDR2 reads FYNNEI. The CDR3 bases are TGTGCCAGCAGTGGATGGTCCTACGAGCAGTACTTC. Translating it yields CASSGWSYEQYF.

This clonotype was counted many times. The chain recombines TRBV5-1 with TRBJ2-1; 7 bases align to TRBD2. The CDR3 runs 16 residues. CDR1 is SGHRS, CDR2 YFSETQ, per germline. V lost 0 bases to trimming and J lost 2 bases; unmatched junction nucleotides: 5. CDR3 sequence (DNA): TGCGCCAGCAGCTTGGGGGGCGGGAGAGCCTACAATGAGCAGTTCTTC. Translating gives CASSLGGGRAYNEQFF.

This clonotype has at least ten counts. This chain joins TRBV4-3 and TRBJ2-3, with 10 bases that match TRBD2. Looked up from germline, CDR1 is LGHNA and CDR2 is YSLEER. There are 15 residues in the CDR3. Trimming removed 4 bases from V and 3 bases from J; junction bases left unmatched: 4. CDR3 DNA sequence: TGCGCCAGCAGCCGAGCTAGCGGGAGTACAGATACGCAGTATTTT. It yields the protein CASSRASGSTDTQYF.

The genes are TRBV3-1 and TRBJ1-5; tentative D call: TRBD1 (5 bases). The CDR3 has 16 amino acids. Trimming took off 4 bases at V and 0 bases at J, with 13 bases between the two ends. CDR1 and CDR2 (germline): LGHDT, YNNKEL (reference sequence). DNA of the CDR3: TGTGCCAGCAGCCGGGGGGGAGGAAATAGCAATCAGCCCCAGCATTTT. It specifies CASSRGGGNSNQPQHF.

The J gene is TRBJ2-7, the V gene TRBV20-1; no clear D gene. Germline assignment: CDR1 DFQATT and CDR2 SNEGSKA (reference sequence). Between the trimmed V and J ends, which lost 0 bases and 7 bases, there was a span of 13 bases. CDR3 size: 13 residues. In DNA form, the CDR3 reads TGCAGTGCTAGAGATGGCCGGCCCGGTGAGCAGTACTTC. Encoded protein: CSARDGRPGEQYF.

The table lists this clonotype with a few counts. The CDR3 region has the DNA TGTGCCATCGGCGGGACGGGAAATGAGCAGTTCTTC. Its protein product is CAIGGTGNEQFF. The chain combines TRBV24-1 with TRBJ2-1, with D perhaps TRBD2 (6 bases). V was cut by 11 bases and J by 7 bases, with 14 bases left in between. Germline CDR1 and CDR2: KGHDR and SFDVKD. CDR3 length: 12 amino acids.

This clonotype was detected only a few times. This chain joins TRBV20-1 and TRBJ1-5; 9 positions agree with TRBD1. Germline V gives CDR1 DFQATT, CDR2 SNEGSKA (reference sequence). This CDR3 region has 13 residues. The ends lost 4 bases at V and 4 bases at J; junction bases unmatched: 2. CDR3 residues: CSANDRGNQPQHF. The CDR3 coding sequence is TGCAGTGCTAACGACAGGGGGAATCAGCCCCAGCATTTT.

This clonotype was recorded a few times. This chain links TRBV12-3 or TRBV12-4 with TRBJ2-1, with D unclear. V was clipped by 6 bases and J by 4 bases, with 10 bases between them. The CDR3 totals 13 residues. CDR3 in DNA: TGTGCCAGCAGCCGCAAACATTACAATGAGCAGTTCTTC. The encoded protein is CASSRKHYNEQFF.

The CDR3 coding sequence is TGTGCCACCAGTGATCGGACTAGCGGGAGAGGGTCCTACAATGAGCAGTTCTTC. It specifies CATSDRTSGRGSYNEQFF. This rearrangement joins TRBV24-1 to TRBJ2-1; 13 bases align to TRBD2. The germline V gene has CDR1 KGHDR and CDR2 SFDVKD. The CDR3 has 18 amino acids. V trimming: 3 bases; J trimming: 1 base; junction bases outside the gene matches: 5.

The chain couples TRBV4-3 to TRBJ2-4, with 7 bases fitting TRBD1. Germline V lookup: CDR1 LGHNA, CDR2 YSLEER. The length of the CDR3 is 15 residues. V shed 3 bases, J shed 4 bases, and the junction held 6 bases outside the gene matches. The CDR3 loop is CASSQGGTAKNIQYF. The CDR3, as DNA: TGCGCCAGCAGCCAGGGTGGGACAGCGAAAAACATTCAGTACTTC.

The chain recombines TRBV7-9 with TRBJ2-1; D perhaps matches TRBD2 (5 bases). Germline V gene data show CDR1 as SEHNR and CDR2 as FQNEAQ (reference sequence). The CDR3 totals 16 residues. V lost 3 bases to trimming and J lost 6 bases, with 18 bases between them. In DNA, the CDR3 is TGTGCCAGCAGCTTCCCCTCGAGGGATCAAGGCAATGAGCAGTTCTTC. Its translation: CASSFPSRDQGNEQFF.

This clonotype was observed a few times. The chain joins TRBV5-1 to TRBJ2-5; D perhaps matches TRBD1 (5 bases). V was shortened by 3 bases and J by 5 bases, with 11 bases between the two germline ends. Germline CDR1 is SGHRS and CDR2 is YFSETQ. The CDR3 contains 13 residues. CDR3 in amino acids: CASSSGYVETQYF. The DNA for the CDR3 is TGCGCCAGCAGCTCAGGGTATGTGGAGACCCAGTACTTC.

The gene calls are TRBV7-2 and TRBJ2-3, with a tentative D call TRBD1 (6 bases). Trimming took off 6 bases at V and 3 bases at J, with 10 bases between the two ends. The CDR3 contains 13 residues. Germline V gene data show CDR1 as SGHTA and CDR2 as FQGNSA. The CDR3 DNA sequence: TGTGCCAGCAGGCAGACAGGAACAGATACGCAGTATTTT. Residues: CASRQTGTDTQYF.

The rearrangement links TRBV5-1 to TRBJ2-5, with D tentatively TRBD2 (6 bases). Trimming removed 7 bases at V and 2 bases at J, with 15 bases between. Looked up from germline, CDR1 is SGHRS and CDR2 is YFSETQ. The CDR3 totals 14 residues. CDR3 nucleotides: TGCGCCAGCGACTACGGGGCGGGGCAAGAGACCCAGTACTTC. This codes for CASDYGAGQETQYF.